This T cell receptor beta chain was recovered during a study of human T cells and chemical hapten exposure. Specified time point: pre-sensitization, week 0. Described treatment: therapeutic diphenylcyclopropenone sensitization with weekly scalp DPC. The CDR3 consists of 16 residues. The V segment lost 5 bases and the J segment 5 bases; nucleotides outside the gene matches: 12. One entry per CDR3 protein results from TCRdb running MiXCR on the RACE reads. The top ten clones hold around 1.2% of a sample with 250,000 to 300,000 distinct CDR3 sequences, around 7% of them seen once. The material sequenced was whole blood, taken in connection with sensitization to the hapten diphenylcyclopropenone (DPC). The receptor was derived from a man between 18 and 29 years old with alopecia areata. Some clones in this sample may be carry-over from other donors' samples. The chain joins TRBV12-3 or TRBV12-4 to TRBJ1-5; 7 nucleotides align to TRBD1. This chain's CDR3 is CASSPGRGLVDQPQHF. CDR3 coding DNA: TGTGCCAGCAGTCCTGGGAGGGGGCTCGTGGATCAGCCCCAGCATTTT.